Listed here are 8 T cell receptor beta chains from one sample, sequenced in a study of CD8 T cells in ankylosing spondylitis. TCRdb re-called the 5' RACE reads through MiXCR, storing one row per CDR3 protein. The sample holds about 130,000 distinct CDR3 sequences, around 8.5% seen once. Sequenced: blood, either unsorted or a sorted T cell fraction (not recorded which). The receptors shown here come from a male donor with ankylosing spondylitis or in good health (not recorded which).

Ten or more counts support this clonotype. This chain uses TRBV12-3 or TRBV12-4 with TRBJ2-2; TRBD2 is a possible D gene (6 bases). The CDR3 runs to 16 residues. V gave up 4 bases and J gave up 0 bases, with 12 bases separating them. CDR3 in amino acids: CASSSRSGANTGELFF. CDR3 in DNA: TGTGCCAGCAGTTCGCGTAGCGGAGCGAACACCGGGGAGCTGTTTTTT.

In its sample, this clonotype was seen a few times. The chain uses TRBV7-2 and TRBJ2-7, with 8 bases identical to TRBD2. With 3 bases clipped from V and 5 bases from J, the junction kept 6 bases outside the gene matches. CDR3 length: 14 residues. Germline loops: CDR1 SGHTA, CDR2 FQGNSA. The CDR3 nucleotides are TGTGCCAGCAGCTTTTACGGGAGGGTCGACGAGCAGTACTTC. It is translated as CASSFYGRVDEQYF.

This clonotype was detected a few times. The chain carries TRBV6-2 or TRBV6-3 and TRBJ2-2; 10 nucleotides line up with TRBD1. Germline loops: CDR1 MNHEY, CDR2 SVGEGT. The J segment lost 5 bases and the V segment lost 6 bases, leaving 9 bases of the junction unmatched. The CDR3 sequence is 16 residues long. In DNA, the CDR3 is TGTGCCAGCAGGAAAAGCGGACAGGGGGATACCGGGGAGCTGTTTTTT. Translation gives CASRKSGQGDTGELFF.

This clonotype was seen ten or more times. This chain connects TRBV27 to TRBJ2-5; TRBD1 aligns across 12 bases. This CDR3 is built from 16 residues. The J segment lost 7 bases and the V segment lost 1 base, leaving 7 bases of the junction unmatched. Germline V gene lookup returns CDR1 MNHEY and CDR2 SMNVEV (reference sequence). CDR3 amino acids: CASSLWDRGPGATQYF. The CDR3 DNA follows: TGTGCCAGCAGTTTATGGGACAGGGGGCCAGGCGCGACCCAGTACTTC.

The table lists this clonotype with many counts. The V call is TRBV29-1, the J call TRBJ2-7, with 11 nucleotides matching TRBD2. CDR3 length equals 13 residues. V dropped 5 bases and J dropped 0; count of bases not matched to a gene: 0. In germline, CDR1 is SQVTM, CDR2 ANQGSEA. CDR3 residues: CSVTSGSSYEQYF. The CDR3 DNA is TGCAGCGTTACTAGCGGGAGCTCCTACGAGCAGTACTTC.

This clonotype was found many times. The rearrangement uses TRBV12-3 or TRBV12-4 and TRBJ1-2; 9 nucleotides line up with TRBD1. The V and J ends lost 1 base and 2 bases, in that order; junction bases with no gene match: 5. The CDR3 is 16 amino acids. The CDR3 DNA reads as TGTGCCAGCAGTTTAGGAAGGACAGGGGCGAACTATGGCTACACCTTC. Encoded protein: CASSLGRTGANYGYTF.

This clonotype was seen many times. The chain couples TRBV6-1 to TRBJ2-2; 11 bases fit TRBD2. Germline V lookup: CDR1 MNHNS, CDR2 SASEGT. The CDR3 runs to 15 residues. V lost 9 bases and J lost 4; bases outside the gene matches: 7. The CDR3 nucleotides read TGTGCCAGTAACCTGACTAGCGGGATCACCGGGGAGCTGTTTTTT. Encoded protein: CASNLTSGITGELFF.

This clonotype was seen repeatedly, ten times or more. V is TRBV5-1 and J is TRBJ2-7; D gene uncertain. Deletions cut 4 bases from V and 0 bases from J, with 8 bases between. CDR3 length: 13 amino acids. Germline V gene sequence: CDR1 SGHRS, CDR2 YFSETQ. The CDR3 loop reads CASSRGDSYEQYF. CDR3 in DNA: TGCGCCAGCAGCCGTGGCGACTCCTACGAGCAGTACTTC.